The 4 T cell receptor beta chains listed next were all sequenced from one sample in a study of T cell changes during pregnancy in multiple sclerosis. Some clones are missing from TCRdb's copy, which holds only in-frame ones; the method was immunoSEQ multiplex PCR. The sample holds about 77,000 clones; about 88% are singletons and the top ten take 1.5% to 2%. The sample in question was peripheral blood, obtained before pregnancy. The receptors stem from a female donor with multiple sclerosis, enrolled in a pregnancy study.

The chain carries TRBV2 and TRBJ2-1; D might be TRBD2 (7 bases). Deletions cut 7 bases from V and 3 bases from J, with 13 bases between. The CDR3 runs to 14 residues. Germline V CDR1 and CDR2: SNHLY, FYNNEI. The DNA for the CDR3 is TGTGCCAGCATTCGGAGGGGGGGCTACAATGAGCAGTTCTTC. Residues: CASIRRGGYNEQFF.

The V gene is TRBV18, the J gene TRBJ1-2, with 10 bases matching TRBD1. The CDR3 is 15 residues long. Germline CDR1 is KGHSH and CDR2 is LQKENI. The V gene end was trimmed by 3 bases and the J gene end by 5 bases; junction bases not matched to a gene: 6. For the CDR3, the DNA is TGTGCCAGCTCACCCATGGGGGACAGGGGTTATGGCTACACCTTC. Its translation is CASSPMGDRGYGYTF.

The chain is built from TRBV6-6 and TRBJ2-1; the match to TRBD1 covers 7 bases. The CDR3 runs 13 residues. Germline assignment: CDR1 MNHNY and CDR2 SVGAGI (reference sequence). The V and J ends lost 6 bases and 8 bases, in that order; junction bases with no gene match: 7. Here the CDR3 DNA reads TGTGCCAGCAGGGGTCACAGGGGCTATGAGCAGTTCTTC. Protein sequence: CASRGHRGYEQFF.

The gene calls are TRBV5-1 and TRBJ2-7, with 8 bases that match TRBD2. The CDR3 covers 16 residues. V dropped 0 bases and J dropped 0; count of bases not matched to a gene: 5. Germline CDR1 reads SGHRS; CDR2 reads YFSETQ. The CDR3 is CASSLGGSGDSYEQYF. CDR3 sequence (DNA): TGCGCCAGCAGCTTGGGCGGTAGCGGGGACTCCTACGAGCAGTACTTC.